These 26 T cell receptor beta chains originate from one sample sequenced in a study of T cell repertoires in cytomegalovirus infection. Each CDR3 protein is one row after TCRdb ran MiXCR on the reads. The table includes just under 500,000 distinct CDR3 sequences, about 33% detected once. No antigens are known for them. This sample comprised cultured PBMCs, obtained from culture after CMV antigen stimulation. The source is a human donor in good health (CMV status not recorded). Some clones in this sample may be carry-over from other donors' samples.

Many counts were recorded for this clonotype. This chain links TRBV7-2 with TRBJ2-7, with 8 bases fitting TRBD2. Germline CDR1 is SGHTA and CDR2 is FQGNSA. The trim removed 3 bases at V and 0 bases at J, leaving 10 bases unmatched. CDR3 size: 17 residues. The CDR3 DNA is TGTGCCAGCAGCTTGTCGGCGGGAGGCTGGAGCTCCTACGAGCAGTACTTC. This sequence encodes CASSLSAGGWSSYEQYF.

This chain connects TRBV12-3 or TRBV12-4 to TRBJ2-2, with a tentative D call TRBD1 (6 bases). Trimming left V 6 bases short and J 7 bases short, with 15 bases between. CDR3 size: 14 residues. The CDR3 sequence: CASSRTVADGELFF. The CDR3 coding sequence is TGTGCCAGCAGCCGGACAGTCGCAGACGGGGAGCTGTTTTTT.

This clonotype has just a few counts. V is TRBV6-2 or TRBV6-3 and J is TRBJ2-2; D unresolved. Germline V gene lookup returns CDR1 MNHEY and CDR2 SVGEGT. The V and J ends lost 2 bases and 0 bases respectively, with 7 bases between them. This CDR3 has 15 residues. The chain's CDR3 is CASSYGFANTGELFF. The CDR3 DNA follows: TGTGCCAGCAGTTACGGGTTCGCGAACACCGGGGAGCTGTTTTTT.

This clonotype was seen a handful of times. The J gene is TRBJ2-5, the V gene TRBV7-6; 8 bases fit TRBD1. Unmatched junction bases numbered 3, after V lost 3 bases and J lost 3 bases. CDR3 size: 14 residues. Looked up from germline, CDR1 is SGHVS and CDR2 is FNYEAQ. CDR3 region: CASSLTGVKETQYF. The DNA for the CDR3 is TGTGCCAGCAGCTTGACAGGGGTTAAAGAGACCCAGTACTTC.

Written as DNA, the CDR3 is TGTGCCAGCAGTTCCCCGGATCTACCGCGGGACGAGCAGTTCTTC. This sequence encodes CASSSPDLPRDEQFF. V usage is TRBV12-3 or TRBV12-4 and J usage is TRBJ2-1; possibly TRBD2 for D (6 bases). Trimming shortened V by 4 bases and J by 10 bases, and 20 bases separated the two germline ends. The CDR3 sequence is 15 residues long.

A few counts support this clonotype. V and J are TRBV12-3 or TRBV12-4 and TRBJ1-1, with D possibly matching TRBD1 (5 bases). The CDR3 extends over 13 amino acids. The ends were cut back, 3 bases at V and 4 bases at J, with 9 bases in the middle. CDR3 region: CASSFVQGTEAFF. The CDR3 nucleotides are TGTGCCAGCAGTTTTGTCCAGGGCACTGAAGCTTTCTTT.

The chain uses TRBV6-1 and TRBJ2-7; D is possibly TRBD2 (5 bases). From germline, CDR1 is MNHNS and CDR2 SASEGT. Trimming removed 6 bases at V and 8 bases at J, with 17 bases between. The CDR3 is made up of 13 amino acids. CDR3 amino acids: CASSSGSWTQQYF. CDR3 bases: TGTGCCAGCAGCTCCGGTTCATGGACTCAGCAGTACTTC.

This clonotype showed up just a few times. The CDR3 loop is CAIRGRRESSYNEQFF. CDR3 DNA sequence: TGTGCCATCCGGGGCCGTCGGGAGTCCTCCTACAATGAGCAGTTCTTC. This chain connects TRBV10-3 to TRBJ2-1; TRBD2 might be the D (6 bases). V lost 8 bases and J 0 bases, leaving 17 bases between the germline ends. Per germline, CDR1 ENHRY and CDR2 SYGVKD. The CDR3 is made up of 16 amino acids.

The chain is built from TRBV7-6 and TRBJ1-1; D unresolved. The CDR3 covers 13 residues. The V gene lost 5 bases and the J gene lost 1 base, with 8 bases spanning the gap. Germline V gene lookup returns CDR1 SGHVS and CDR2 FNYEAQ. CDR3 residues: CASSARWNTEAFF. The CDR3 bases are TGTGCCAGCAGCGCAAGATGGAACACTGAAGCTTTCTTT.

In the case of this clonotype: The CDR3 does not close with the conserved phenylalanine or tryptophan, likely indicating a read error. The chain is built from TRBV4-1 and TRBJ1-4; D is perhaps TRBD1 (5 bases). The CDR3 totals 13 residues. V lost 5 bases, J lost 8 bases, and 12 bases lay in between. Germline-derived CDR1 and CDR2 are MGHRA and YSYEKL. The CDR3 reads CASSGGDGEKLFL. CDR3 sequence (DNA): TGCGCCAGCAGCGGGGGGGATGGGGAAAAACTGTTTTTG.

This clonotype was observed many times. The V and J genes are TRBV7-2 and TRBJ2-3, with 14 bases fitting TRBD2. CDR1 is SGHTA and CDR2 is FQGNSA in the germline V gene. The V segment lost 5 bases and the J segment 3 bases; nucleotides outside the gene matches: 4. The CDR3 is 16 amino acids. CDR3 bases: TGTGCCAGCAGCCGACTAGCGGGAGGGAAGACAGATACGCAGTATTTT. This gives the protein CASSRLAGGKTDTQYF.

This clonotype was picked up a small number of times. The chain combines TRBV12-3 or TRBV12-4 with TRBJ1-5, with 10 bases identical to TRBD1. The CDR3 is 15 residues long. Trimming took 6 bases from V and 3 from J; bases not matched to a gene: 5. Here the CDR3 reads CASRVGQGHNQPQHF. The CDR3 region has the DNA TGTGCCAGCAGGGTGGGACAGGGGCACAATCAGCCCCAGCATTTT.

The chain carries TRBV27 and TRBJ1-2; 11 positions match TRBD1. Per germline, CDR1 MNHEY and CDR2 SMNVEV (reference sequence). Trimming took 3 bases from V and 5 from J; bases not matched to a gene: 2. CDR3 length: 14 amino acids. Here the CDR3 DNA reads TGTGCCAGCAGTTTGGACAGGGGGCATTATGGCTACACCTTC. Protein product: CASSLDRGHYGYTF.

This clonotype has only a few counts. The chain links TRBV7-3 to TRBJ2-7; D gene ambiguous. Trimming took off 3 bases at V and 0 bases at J, with 12 bases between the two ends. The germline V gene encodes CDR1 SGHTA and CDR2 FQGTGA. The CDR3 loop spans 15 amino acids. CDR3 loop: CASSFQGASSYEQYF. CDR3 coding DNA: TGTGCCAGCAGCTTTCAAGGCGCTAGCTCCTACGAGCAGTACTTC. The variable domain in full, with the rest retrieved from reference TRBV7-3 and TRBJ2-7, is GAGVSQTPSNKVTEKGKYVELRCDPISGHTALYWYRQSLGQGPEFLIYFQGTGAADDSGLPNDRFFAVRPEGSVSTLKIQRTERGDSAVYLCASSFQGASSYEQYFGPGTRLTVT.

Notes on this clonotype: Since a much larger clone is just one base distant, this may be a read error. The rearrangement joins TRBV7-9 to TRBJ2-1; 8 bases agree with TRBD1. This CDR3 has 14 amino acids. The V segment lost 5 bases and the J segment 3 bases; nucleotides outside the gene matches: 3. Per germline, CDR1 SEHNR and CDR2 FQNEAQ (reference sequence). The CDR3 DNA is TGTGCCAGCAGCATCGGACAGGGCTACAATGAGCAGTTCTTC. It specifies CASSIGQGYNEQFF. The whole variable domain, filled in from reference TRBV7-9 and TRBJ2-1, reads DTGVSQNPRHKITKRGQNVTFRCDPISEHNRLYWYRQTLGQGPEFLTYFQNEAQLEKSRLLSDRFSAERPKGSFSTLEIQRTEQGDSAMYLCASSIGQGYNEQFFGPGTRLTVL.

J is TRBJ1-2 and V is TRBV4-3; D ambiguous. This CDR3 is built from 15 residues. The germline V and J ends were trimmed by 0 bases and 1 base, with 9 bases remaining between them. Per germline, CDR1 LGHNA and CDR2 YSLEER. The CDR3 loop reads CASSQESRGNYGYTF. The DNA for the CDR3 is TGCGCCAGCAGCCAAGAGAGCCGGGGTAACTATGGCTACACCTTC.

V and J are TRBV7-2 and TRBJ2-1, with D unclear. V gave up 0 bases and J gave up 8 bases, with 17 bases separating them. This CDR3 is 16 amino acids long. The germline V gene has CDR1 SGHTA and CDR2 FQGNSA. The CDR3 coding sequence is TGTGCCAGCAGCTTAGCCCAAGCCAGCGTCAGCGATGAGCAGTTCTTC. Its translation: CASSLAQASVSDEQFF.

The chain carries TRBV6-2 or TRBV6-3 and TRBJ2-2, with 7 bases that match TRBD2. Looked up from germline, CDR1 is MNHEY and CDR2 is SVGEGT. This CDR3 spans 16 amino acids. V was clipped by 1 base and J by 6 bases; unmatched bases: 8. The CDR3 DNA reads as TGTGCCAGCAGTTACTTTAAGCGGGAATTCGCCGGGGAGCTGTTTTTT. Its translation: CASSYFKREFAGELFF.

This chain uses TRBV3-1 with TRBJ2-5; D possibly matches TRBD1 or TRBD2 (5 bases each). The CDR3 is 15 residues long. The ends were cut back, 4 bases at V and 5 bases at J, with 17 bases in the middle. The germline gives CDR1 LGHDT, CDR2 YNNKEL (reference sequence). The CDR3 coding sequence is TGTGCCAGCAGCCGTACCGGGACGCCGCGGGAGACCCAGTACTTC. Protein sequence: CASSRTGTPRETQYF.

Here the CDR3 reads CASSSQDGLMNTEAFF. The CDR3 DNA reads as TGTGCCAGCAGCTCACAAGACGGCTTAATGAACACTGAAGCTTTCTTT. The chain uses TRBV7-2 and TRBJ1-1, with D unclear. Germline CDR1 reads SGHTA; CDR2 reads FQGNSA. The CDR3 contains 16 residues. V was trimmed by 4 bases and J by 0 bases, leaving 15 bases between them.

This clonotype was observed many times. The J gene is TRBJ2-7, the V gene TRBV29-1, with D possibly TRBD2 on 5 matching bases. CDR3 length: 10 residues. Germline V gene lookup returns CDR1 SQVTM and CDR2 ANQGSEA. Trimming took 8 bases from V and 6 from J, leaving 11 bases between them. CDR3 in DNA: TGCAGCCGTCCCCGGGGCGAGCAGTACGTC. Encoded protein: CSRPRGEQYV.

The genes are TRBV2 and TRBJ2-1; 13 bases line up with TRBD2. This CDR3 is built from 13 residues. Per germline, CDR1 SNHLY and CDR2 FYNNEI. Trimming at V came to 9 bases and at J to 6 bases, leaving 2 bases not matched to a gene. In DNA, the CDR3 is TGTGCCAGAAGACTAGCGGGAGGCAATGAGCAGTTCTTC. Amino acid sequence: CARRLAGGNEQFF.

The CDR3 DNA is TGCGCCAGCAGCCAAGATTGGACAGGGAACTATGGCTACACCTTC. Its protein product is CASSQDWTGNYGYTF. V gene TRBV4-3 combines with J gene TRBJ1-2, with 8 bases lining up with TRBD1. With V trimmed by 0 bases and J by 2 bases, 2 bases remained unmatched. This CDR3 is built from 15 residues. Germline V gene lookup returns CDR1 LGHNA and CDR2 YSLEER.

The V and J genes are TRBV4-1 and TRBJ2-2; no firm D call. Germline CDR1 MGHRA, CDR2 YSYEKL. The CDR3 length is 14 residues. V was cut by 1 base and J by 6 bases, with 9 bases left in between. The CDR3 reads CASSQGPSAGELFF. The CDR3 DNA reads TGCGCCAGCAGCCAAGGGCCTTCTGCCGGGGAGCTGTTTTTT.

This rearrangement joins TRBV28 to TRBJ1-6; 8 positions agree with TRBD1. The CDR3 is 17 residues long. The V gene end was trimmed by 3 bases and the J gene end by 7 bases; junction bases not matched to a gene: 11. Germline CDR1 and CDR2: MDHEN and SYDVKM. CDR3 residues: CASSFLRTGRVNSPLHF. The CDR3 DNA is TGTGCCAGCAGTTTTCTACGGACAGGGAGGGTAAATTCACCCCTCCACTTT.

The chain uses TRBV7-6 and TRBJ2-2; unclear D gene. CDR1 and CDR2 (germline): SGHVS, FNYEAQ. This CDR3 contains 13 residues. The V end was cut by 4 bases, the J end by 7 bases, with 10 bases between. CDR3 loop: CASSSLMGGELFF. In DNA form, the CDR3 reads TGTGCCAGCAGCTCATTGATGGGCGGGGAGCTGTTTTTT.